This TCR beta chain was documented in a study of blood T cell repertoires in COVID-19. Across the whole study: The study drew acute and convalescent COVID-19 samples from the United States, Italy and Spain.

Per the germline V gene, CDR1 is KGHDR and CDR2 is SFDVKD. J was trimmed by 5 bases and V by 4 bases; bases with no gene match: 11. The CDR3 extends over 17 amino acids. Original data processing: Counts of nucleated cells, estimated from reference gene primer amplification, were obtained. Measured with immunoSEQ multiplex PCR; TCRdb has only the in-frame clones, and not every one. V and J calls and clone size are copied from that table; D and trimming were computed from the DNA. Among some 35,000 clones listed, about 91% were seen once. The rearrangement links TRBV24-1 to TRBJ2-5, with 11 bases lining up with TRBD1. This TCR was recovered from a human donor in a cohort sampled during active COVID-19. What was sequenced was peripheral blood. The CDR3 loop is CATSDPGTGGFRETQYF. The CDR3 bases are TGTGCCACCAGTGACCCTGGGACAGGGGGATTCAGGGAGACCCAGTACTTC.